This TCR beta chain was found in a study of T-cell reconstitution after alpha-beta-depleted transplantation in children listed by TCRdb under 2016. At the level of the whole study: T-cell immune reconstitution after TCRalphabeta/CD19-depleted allogeneic hematopoietic cell transplantation in children was quantitatively tracked in the study by means of TCR repertoire profiling.

The CDR3 contains 15 residues, cysteine and phenylalanine counted. The sequence is cut down to CDR3 DNA, 45 bases in frame from base 1. The V end loses 1 base and the J end loses 2 bases, and a stretch of 10 bases separates them. Receptors were amplified or captured by PCR. Sequencing relied on an Illumina HiSeq 2500. TCR libraries were prepared with molecular barcoding, using unique molecular identifiers to normalize TCRbeta repertoire quantification. TCRdb applied fastp at Q25 and MiXCR to the public reads, then kept only in-frame beta chains. Merged by CDR3 protein, the rows form single entries marked with the most common genes and DNA. The sample has around 380,000 distinct CDR3 sequences on record, around 9.9% of them singletons. Clones ranked in the top ten supply roughly 5.5% of the sample. This clonotype was counted between two and nine times. It lacks a known antigen. No clone much larger than this one lies a single base away; base qualities are absent.

The source was PBMCs from the stem cell graft donor, collected from the stem cell graft. Here the chain combines TRBV12-3 or TRBV12-4 and TRBJ2-3; TRBD1 could be the D gene, as 5 bases match. This TCR derives from a human donor who donated a stem cell graft to a child with acute myeloid leukemia. Here the CDR3 is given as CASSLGRAYTDTQYF. The base sequence is TGTGCCAGCAGTTTAGGCAGGGCTTACACAGATACGCAGTATTTT.